These 30 T cell receptor beta chains originate from one sample sequenced in a study of Tregs in tolerant kidney transplant recipients (dated by TCRdb to between 2018 and 2020). Preparation of the library involved the immunoSEQ multiplex PCR assay. The immuneACCESS repertoire file appears here via TCRdb, limited to in-frame rearrangements. These files lack a portion of the clones; in checked studies, under half of the deficit traces to unresolved V genes, and the cause of the others is not known. This sample lists 35,000 to 55,000 clones; about 90% were detected once. About 0.76% of the sample is in the top ten clones. Sequencing was carried out using Tregs from blood. Source of these receptors: a human donor in good health.

CDR3 loop: CASSRQGIYGYTF. In DNA, the CDR3 is TGTGCCAGCAGCCGACAGGGAATCTATGGCTACACCTTC. The chain links TRBV5-4 to TRBJ1-2; 7 bases line up with TRBD1. The junction had 4 bases not matched to a gene; V was cut back by 4 bases and J by 4 bases. Germline CDR1 reads SGHNT; CDR2 reads YYREEE (reference sequence). The length of the CDR3 is 13 residues. Filled out from reference TRBV5-4 and TRBJ1-2, the complete variable domain reads ETGVTQSPTHLIKTRGQQVTLRCSSQSGHNTVSWYQQALGQGPQFIFQYYREEENGRGNFPPRFSGLQFPNYSSELNVNALELDDSALYLCASSRQGIYGYTFGSGTRLTVV.

The chain recombines TRBV5-5 with TRBJ1-4, with D perhaps TRBD1 (5 bases). The CDR3 runs 15 residues. Germline CDR1 reads SGHKS; CDR2 reads YYEKEE (reference sequence). The V and J ends lost 4 bases and 3 bases respectively, with 13 bases between them. The CDR3 DNA is TGTGCCAGCAGCGGCATGGGGCCCTCTAATGAAAAACTGTTTTTT. It codes for CASSGMGPSNEKLFF.

The chain uses TRBV5-1 and TRBJ2-5; 9 bases align to TRBD1. Germline V gives CDR1 SGHRS, CDR2 YFSETQ. The CDR3 consists of 16 residues. The J segment lost 0 bases and the V segment lost 4 bases, leaving 7 bases of the junction unmatched. The CDR3 is CASSRGQGNNQETQYF. CDR3 nucleotide sequence: TGCGCCAGCAGCCGAGGACAGGGGAACAACCAAGAGACCCAGTACTTC.

The gene calls are TRBV5-1 and TRBJ1-2, with D unclear. The CDR3 has 13 residues. V was trimmed by 4 bases and J by 0 bases, leaving 7 bases between them. The germline CDR1 and CDR2 sequences are SGHRS and YFSETQ. The CDR3 protein is CASSPGTNYGYTF. DNA for the CDR3: TGCGCCAGCAGCCCCGGGACTAACTATGGCTACACCTTC.

This rearrangement joins TRBV27 to TRBJ1-1; D possibly corresponds to TRBD1 (6 bases). The CDR3 is 14 residues long. The germline V gene encodes CDR1 MNHEY and CDR2 SMNVEV (reference sequence). V was shortened by 5 bases and J by 1 base, with 11 bases between the two germline ends. The CDR3 region has the DNA TGTGCCAGCAGTCCACAGGGTTGGAACACTGAAGCTTTCTTT. Translating gives CASSPQGWNTEAFF.

The rearrangement links TRBV30 to TRBJ1-2; D perhaps matches TRBD1 (5 bases). Germline V gives CDR1 GTSNPN, CDR2 SVGIG (reference sequence). The V end was cut by 8 bases, the J end by 3 bases, with 19 bases between. The CDR3 has 14 amino acids. The CDR3 region has the DNA TGTGCCCAGGAGCACCGAGACAGCTACTATGGCTACACCTTC. Its protein is CAQEHRDSYYGYTF.

V usage is TRBV5-1 and J usage is TRBJ2-7; 12 positions agree with TRBD1. This CDR3 is built from 13 residues. J gave up 7 bases and V 9 bases, and 8 bases lay outside the gene matches. CDR1 is SGHRS, CDR2 YFSETQ, per germline. This CDR3 reads CATSGQGAGEQYF. The CDR3 DNA follows: TGCGCCACCTCGGGACAGGGGGCGGGAGAGCAGTACTTC.

The J gene is TRBJ1-2, the V gene TRBV6-6, with D possibly TRBD1 on 5 matching bases. CDR3 length: 13 amino acids. Trimming took off 2 bases at V and 7 bases at J, with 11 bases between the two ends. CDR1 is MNHNY and CDR2 is SVGAGI in the germline V gene (reference sequence). This CDR3 is CASSYARESGYTF. The CDR3 bases are TGTGCCAGCAGTTACGCCAGGGAAAGTGGCTACACCTTC.

The chain links TRBV15 to TRBJ2-7; D assignment may be TRBD1 or TRBD2 (6 bases each). The CDR3 has 15 residues. The V end lost 6 bases, the J end lost 4 bases, and 19 bases lay between the germline ends. Germline V lookup: CDR1 LNHNV, CDR2 YYDKDF (reference sequence). CDR3 sequence: CATREGGRGGYEQYF. In DNA, the CDR3 is TGTGCCACCAGGGAGGGGGGAAGGGGCGGTTACGAGCAGTACTTC.

The chain carries TRBV7-8 and TRBJ2-7; maybe TRBD2 (6 bases). Germline V lookup: CDR1 SGHVS, CDR2 FQNEAQ. The CDR3 has 14 residues. V was clipped by 3 bases and J by 5 bases, with 14 bases between them. The CDR3 DNA sequence: TGTGCCAGCAGCTTCGGGACTTTTTACCACGAGCAGTACTTC. Protein product: CASSFGTFYHEQYF.

The chain joins TRBV5-1 to TRBJ1-1, with TRBD1 as a possible D gene (5 bases). The CDR3 is 14 residues long. The V and J ends lost 4 bases and 0 bases respectively, with 10 bases between them. The germline V gene has CDR1 SGHRS and CDR2 YFSETQ. The DNA for the CDR3 is TGCGCCAGCAGCCGCGGACACCTGAACACTGAAGCTTTCTTT. It translates to CASSRGHLNTEAFF.

CDR3 in amino acids: CAISEWGVAREDTEAFF. CDR3 DNA: TGTGCCATCAGTGAATGGGGGGTCGCCCGGGAGGACACTGAAGCTTTCTTT. This rearrangement joins TRBV10-3 to TRBJ1-1, with TRBD1 as a possible D gene (5 bases). Trimming removed 3 bases from V and 3 bases from J, with 20 bases in between. The CDR3 has 17 residues. The germline V gene has CDR1 ENHRY and CDR2 SYGVKD.

This chain links TRBV9 with TRBJ2-3; 8 positions match TRBD1. CDR3 length: 16 amino acids. After removal of 4 bases from V and 3 bases from J, the junction contained 10 bases not matched to a gene. Germline assignment: CDR1 SGDLS and CDR2 YYNGEE. CDR3 nucleotide sequence: TGTGCCAGCAGCCTCCGTCCGACAGGGGTGACAGATACGCAGTATTTT. Protein sequence: CASSLRPTGVTDTQYF.

The V and J genes are TRBV7-8 and TRBJ2-3; 11 bases align to TRBD2. The CDR3 consists of 17 residues. V was clipped by 5 bases and J by 0 bases; unmatched bases: 7. Germline CDR1 reads SGHVS; CDR2 reads FQNEAQ. CDR3 sequence (DNA): TGTGCCAGCAGCCCGTACATAGCGGGAGGGAGCACAGATACGCAGTATTTT. Translating it yields CASSPYIAGGSTDTQYF.

The chain recombines TRBV5-1 with TRBJ1-5; D might be TRBD1 (5 bases). There are 15 residues in the CDR3. V gave up 0 bases and J gave up 0 bases, with 7 bases separating them. CDR1 and CDR2 from the germline V gene are SGHRS and YFSETQ. The CDR3 protein is CASSLAGLSNQPQHF. The CDR3 region has the DNA TGCGCCAGCAGCTTGGCGGGGCTTAGCAATCAGCCCCAGCATTTT. The variable domain in full, with the rest retrieved from reference TRBV5-1 and TRBJ1-5, is KAGVTQTPRYLIKTRGQQVTLSCSPISGHRSVSWYQQTPGQGLQFLFEYFSETQRNKGNFPGRFSGRQFSNSRSEMNVSTLELGDSALYLCASSLAGLSNQPQHFGDGTRLSIL.

This chain joins TRBV27 and TRBJ1-2, with TRBD1 identical over 7 bases. This CDR3 is 15 amino acids long. V shed 3 bases and J 6 bases; nucleotides not matched to a gene: 10. Germline CDR1 and CDR2: MNHEY and SMNVEV (reference sequence). The CDR3 sequence: CASSFTRGGGNGYTF. In nucleotides, the CDR3 is TGTGCCAGCAGTTTCACCCGGGGAGGGGGCAATGGCTACACCTTC.

The chain employs TRBV7-2 and TRBJ1-2; no reliable D call. Germline CDR1 SGHTA, CDR2 FQGNSA. There are 13 residues in the CDR3. The V end was cut by 1 base, the J end by 2 bases, with 5 bases between. The CDR3 loop reads CASSLVGNYGYTF. CDR3 in DNA: TGTGCCAGCAGCTTAGTTGGAAACTATGGCTACACCTTC.

This clone was seen a few times. The J gene is TRBJ2-7, the V gene TRBV23-1; 7 bases map to TRBD2. TRBV23-1 counts as an open reading frame of uncertain function. The CDR3 spans 16 residues. J lost 0 bases, V lost 0 bases, and 5 bases had no gene match. The CDR3 spells CASSQSPPSGSYEQYF. In nucleotides, the CDR3 is TGCGCCAGCAGTCAATCCCCCCCTAGCGGCTCCTACGAGCAGTACTTC.

This chain connects TRBV2 to TRBJ2-5; TRBD2 aligns across 11 bases. TRBJ2-7 matches the DNA end more closely, so the J call is doubtful. There are 15 residues in the CDR3. The V gene's germline CDR1 is SNHLY and CDR2 FYNNEI. In nucleotides, the CDR3 is TGTGCCAGCAGCATAGCGGGAGGGCTCAACTACGAGCAGTACTTC. Its protein is CASSIAGGLNYEQYF.

This clone has just one count. This sequence joins TRBV18 and TRBJ2-2; D may be TRBD2 (5 bases). The germline V and J ends were trimmed by 3 bases and 0 bases, with 14 bases remaining between them. The CDR3 has 17 residues. Germline CDR1 reads KGHSH; CDR2 reads LQKENI. Written as DNA, the CDR3 is TGTGCCAGCTCACCCCGGGCTAGCCTCTCGAACACCGGGGAGCTGTTTTTT. This encodes CASSPRASLSNTGELFF. Looking up the rest from reference TRBV18 and TRBJ2-2 gives the full variable domain: NAGVMQNPRHLVRRRGQEARLRCSPMKGHSHVYWYRQLPEEGLKFMVYLQKENIIDESGMPKERFSAEFPKEGPSILRIQQVVRGDSAAYFCASSPRASLSNTGELFFGEGSRLTVL.

V gene TRBV5-1 combines with J gene TRBJ2-7; D tentatively fits TRBD1 or TRBD2 (5 bases each). Germline-derived CDR1 and CDR2 are SGHRS and YFSETQ. The V end lost 4 bases, the J end lost 5 bases, and 16 bases lay between the germline ends. The CDR3 is made up of 14 amino acids. This CDR3 reads CASSPGPRINEQYF. CDR3 bases: TGCGCCAGCAGCCCGGGACCGAGGATTAACGAGCAGTACTTC.

The rearrangement joins TRBV18 to TRBJ2-2; weak D call: TRBD2 (5 bases). Per germline, CDR1 KGHSH and CDR2 LQKENI. The CDR3 loop spans 13 amino acids. V was clipped by 5 bases and J by 6 bases, with 10 bases between them. CDR3 in amino acids: CASSSLAPGELFF. DNA of the CDR3: TGTGCCAGCTCATCGCTAGCTCCCGGGGAGCTGTTTTTT.

The V gene is TRBV6-6, the J gene TRBJ2-3; no reliable D call. From germline, CDR1 is MNHNY and CDR2 SVGAGI (reference sequence). Trimming removed 6 bases from V and 4 bases from J, with 8 bases in between. This CDR3 is built from 12 residues. DNA of the CDR3: TGTGCCAGCAGCCCCACCCCAGATACGCAGTATTTT. It specifies CASSPTPDTQYF.

This clone came up once. One end of the junction fails to match germline, which may point to a read error. CDR3 amino acids: CASSQPGLAGGFPVF. The CDR3 DNA follows: TGTGCCAGCAGCCAACCGGGACTAGCGGGGGGCTTCCCTGTCTTC. V is TRBV14 and J is TRBJ2-1, with 15 bases fitting TRBD2. This CDR3 has 15 residues. Germline values: CDR1 SGHDN, CDR2 FVKESK. Full variable domain (missing parts from reference TRBV14 and TRBJ2-1): EAGVTQFPSHSVIEKGQTVTLRCDPISGHDNLYWYRRVMGKEIKFLLHFVKESKQDESGMPNNRFLAERTGGTYSTLKVQPAELEDSGVYFCASSQPGLAGGFPVFGPGTRLTVL.

The chain recombines TRBV27 with TRBJ2-1; the match to TRBD2 covers 12 bases. CDR1 is MNHEY and CDR2 is SMNVEV in the germline V gene (reference sequence). V was pared by 5 bases and J by 6 bases, with 11 bases of the junction left unmatched. This CDR3 has 17 amino acids. DNA for the CDR3: TGTGCCAGCAGTCCCTCCCGGCTAGCGGGGGGGGTCAATGAGCAGTTCTTC. It is translated as CASSPSRLAGGVNEQFF.

This clone showed up just once. The rearrangement joins TRBV7-4 to TRBJ1-5; 8 nucleotides line up with TRBD1. This CDR3 contains 18 residues. Germline CDR1 SGHVT, CDR2 SQSDAQ. The V and J ends lost 8 bases and 0 bases, in that order; junction bases with no gene match: 15. The chain's CDR3 is CASRPRDRLRFSNQPQHF. CDR3 DNA: TGTGCCAGCCGCCCTCGGGACAGGCTCAGATTTAGCAATCAGCCCCAGCATTTT.

The chain recombines TRBV19 with TRBJ2-3, with 11 bases aligning to TRBD2. CDR1 and CDR2 from the germline V gene are LNHDA and SQIVND (reference sequence). J lost 6 bases, V lost 3 bases, and 5 bases had no gene match. The CDR3 is made up of 15 amino acids. Here the CDR3 DNA reads TGTGCCAGTAGTATGACTAGCGGGGCCCCGGATACGCAGTATTTT. Its protein product is CASSMTSGAPDTQYF.

This chain links TRBV5-1 with TRBJ2-1; the match to TRBD2 covers 7 bases. CDR3 length equals 14 residues. V lost 4 bases and J lost 3; bases outside the gene matches: 4. CDR1 is SGHRS, CDR2 YFSETQ, per germline. The CDR3 loop is CASSPSGHYNEQFF. The CDR3 region has the DNA TGCGCCAGCAGCCCTAGCGGACACTACAATGAGCAGTTCTTC.

This clone has a single count. This CDR3 is CASSYGNYGYTF. The CDR3, as DNA: TGTGCCAGCAGTTACGGGAACTATGGCTACACCTTC. The J gene is TRBJ1-2, the V gene TRBV6-5; no definite D call. V was clipped by 2 bases and J by 2 bases, with 3 bases between them. Germline loops: CDR1 MNHEY, CDR2 SVGAGI. The CDR3 loop spans 12 amino acids.

This sequence joins TRBV11-2 and TRBJ2-1, with 15 bases lining up with TRBD2. This CDR3 spans 13 amino acids. After removal of 4 bases from V and 14 bases from J, the junction contained 3 bases not matched to a gene. Germline V gene sequence: CDR1 SGHAT, CDR2 FQNNGV. CDR3 in DNA: TGTGCCAGCAGCTCGGGACTAGCGGGAGGAGAGTTCTTC. This sequence encodes CASSSGLAGGEFF.